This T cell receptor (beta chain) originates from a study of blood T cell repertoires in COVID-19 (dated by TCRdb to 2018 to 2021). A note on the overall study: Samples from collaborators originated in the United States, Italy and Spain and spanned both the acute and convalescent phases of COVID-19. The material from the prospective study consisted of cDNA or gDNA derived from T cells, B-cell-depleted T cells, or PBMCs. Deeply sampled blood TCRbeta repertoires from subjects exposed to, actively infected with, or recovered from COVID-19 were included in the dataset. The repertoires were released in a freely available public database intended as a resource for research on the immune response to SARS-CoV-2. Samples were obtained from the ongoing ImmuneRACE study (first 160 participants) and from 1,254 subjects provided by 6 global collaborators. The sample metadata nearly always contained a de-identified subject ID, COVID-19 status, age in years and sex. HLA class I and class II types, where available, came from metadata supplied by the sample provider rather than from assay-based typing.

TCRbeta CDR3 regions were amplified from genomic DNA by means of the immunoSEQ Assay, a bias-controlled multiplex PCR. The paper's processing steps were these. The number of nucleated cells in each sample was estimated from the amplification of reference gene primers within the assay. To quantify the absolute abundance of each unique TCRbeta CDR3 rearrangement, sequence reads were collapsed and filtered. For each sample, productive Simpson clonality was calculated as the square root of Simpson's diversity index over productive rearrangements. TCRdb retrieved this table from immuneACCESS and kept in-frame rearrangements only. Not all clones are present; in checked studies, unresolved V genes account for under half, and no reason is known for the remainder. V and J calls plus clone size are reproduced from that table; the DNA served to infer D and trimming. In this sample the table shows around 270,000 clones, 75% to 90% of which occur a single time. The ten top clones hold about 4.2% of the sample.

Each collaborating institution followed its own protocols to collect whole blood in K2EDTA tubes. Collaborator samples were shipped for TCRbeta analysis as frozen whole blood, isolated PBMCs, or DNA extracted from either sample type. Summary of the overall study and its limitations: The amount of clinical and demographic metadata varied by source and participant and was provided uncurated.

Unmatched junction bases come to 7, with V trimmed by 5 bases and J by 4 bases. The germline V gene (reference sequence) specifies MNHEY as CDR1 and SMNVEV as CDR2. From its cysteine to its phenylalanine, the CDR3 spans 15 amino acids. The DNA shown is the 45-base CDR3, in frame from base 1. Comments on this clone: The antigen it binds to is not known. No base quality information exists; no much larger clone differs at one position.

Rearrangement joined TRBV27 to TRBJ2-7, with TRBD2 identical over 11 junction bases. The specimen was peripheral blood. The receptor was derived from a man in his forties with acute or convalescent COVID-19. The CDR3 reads CASSPPGLAAYEQYF. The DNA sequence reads TGTGCCAGCAGTCCCCCGGGACTAGCGGCGTACGAGCAGTACTTC.